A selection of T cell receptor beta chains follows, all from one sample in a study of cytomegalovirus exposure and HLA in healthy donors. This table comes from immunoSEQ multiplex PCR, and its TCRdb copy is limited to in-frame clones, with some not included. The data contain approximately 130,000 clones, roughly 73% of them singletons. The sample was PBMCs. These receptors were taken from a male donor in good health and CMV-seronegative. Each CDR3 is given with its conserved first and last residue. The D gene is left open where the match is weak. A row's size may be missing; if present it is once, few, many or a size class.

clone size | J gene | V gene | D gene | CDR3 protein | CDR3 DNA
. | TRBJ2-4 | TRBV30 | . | CAWSVSHLSNIQYF | TGTGCCTGGAGTGTAAGCCACCTTTCAAACATTCAGTACTTC
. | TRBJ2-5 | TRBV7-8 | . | CASSSGSDSTGAETQYF | TGTGCCAGCAGCTCGGGTTCGGACTCCACTGGAGCGGAGACCCAGTACTTC
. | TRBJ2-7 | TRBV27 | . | CASSSISGHGPYEQYF | TGTGCCAGCAGTTCTATTAGCGGACACGGCCCCTACGAGCAGTACTTC
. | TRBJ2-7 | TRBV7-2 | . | CASSSGLPTYEQYF | TGTGCCAGCAGCTCGGGACTCCCTACCTACGAGCAGTACTTC
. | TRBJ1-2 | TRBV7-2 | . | CASSLATLSNYGYTF | TGTGCCAGCAGCTTAGCCACCCTATCTAACTATGGCTACACCTTC
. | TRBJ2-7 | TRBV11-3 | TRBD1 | CASRLGTGDYEQYF | TGTGCCAGCAGACTCGGGACAGGGGACTACGAGCAGTACTTC
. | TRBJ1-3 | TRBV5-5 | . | CASSFLTGLSGNTIYF | TGTGCCAGCAGCTTCTTGACAGGTCTCTCTGGAAACACCATATATTTT
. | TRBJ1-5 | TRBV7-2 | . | CASSFNNQPQHF | TGTGCCAGCAGCTTTAACAATCAGCCCCAGCATTTT
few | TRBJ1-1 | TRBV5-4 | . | CASSAKAGVPEAFF | TGTGCCAGCAGCGCGAAGGCCGGGGTGCCTGAAGCTTTCTTT
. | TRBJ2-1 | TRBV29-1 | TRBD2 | CSGLAGGPYVGEQFF | TGCAGCGGATTAGCGGGGGGGCCATATGTTGGTGAGCAGTTCTTC
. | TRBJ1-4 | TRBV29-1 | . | CSVSRRGSGNEKLFF | TGCAGCGTTTCCCGAAGGGGGAGCGGGAACGAAAAACTGTTTTTT
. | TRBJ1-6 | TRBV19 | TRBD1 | CASSIEGGVISPLHF | TGTGCCAGTAGTATAGAAGGGGGCGTTATTAGCCCCCTCCACTTT
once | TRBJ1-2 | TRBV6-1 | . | CASSSGANYGYTF | TGTGCCAGCAGTTCTGGAGCTAACTATGGCTACACCTTC
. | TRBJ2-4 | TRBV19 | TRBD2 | CASSIVLAGGSKNIQYF | TGTGCCAGTAGTATTGTCCTAGCGGGGGGAAGCAAAAACATTCAGTACTTC
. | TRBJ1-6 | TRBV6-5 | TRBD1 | CASRGQGANSPLHF | TGTGCCAGCAGGGGACAGGGGGCGAATTCACCCCTCCACTTT
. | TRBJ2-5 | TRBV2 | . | CASSEQVQETQYF | TGTGCCAGCAGTGAGCAGGTCCAAGAGACCCAGTACTTC
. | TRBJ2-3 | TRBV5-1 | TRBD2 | CASSLSSGGAEDTQYF | TGCGCCAGCAGCCTGTCTAGCGGGGGGGCAGAGGATACGCAGTATTTT
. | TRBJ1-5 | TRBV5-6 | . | CASSLGGNSNQPQHF | TGTGCCAGCAGCTTGGGAGGGAATAGCAATCAGCCCCAGCATTTT
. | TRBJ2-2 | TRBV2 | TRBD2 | CASSWDSGGNTGELFF | TGTGCCAGCAGTTGGGATAGCGGGGGGAACACCGGGGAGCTGTTTTTT
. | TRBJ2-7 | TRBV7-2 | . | CASSLGAGFYEQYF | TGTGCCAGCAGCTTAGGAGCAGGTTTCTACGAGCAGTACTTC
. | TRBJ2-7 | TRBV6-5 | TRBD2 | CASSYEAGGAYEQYF | TGTGCCAGCAGTTACGAGGCGGGGGGCGCCTACGAGCAGTACTTC
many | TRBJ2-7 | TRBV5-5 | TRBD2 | CASSSKRGGDPSYEQYF | TGTGCCAGCAGCTCTAAGCGGGGGGGCGACCCCTCCTACGAGCAGTACTTC
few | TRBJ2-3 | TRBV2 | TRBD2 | CASRETSGGGDTQYF | TGTGCCAGCCGGGAGACTAGCGGGGGGGGAGATACGCAGTATTTT